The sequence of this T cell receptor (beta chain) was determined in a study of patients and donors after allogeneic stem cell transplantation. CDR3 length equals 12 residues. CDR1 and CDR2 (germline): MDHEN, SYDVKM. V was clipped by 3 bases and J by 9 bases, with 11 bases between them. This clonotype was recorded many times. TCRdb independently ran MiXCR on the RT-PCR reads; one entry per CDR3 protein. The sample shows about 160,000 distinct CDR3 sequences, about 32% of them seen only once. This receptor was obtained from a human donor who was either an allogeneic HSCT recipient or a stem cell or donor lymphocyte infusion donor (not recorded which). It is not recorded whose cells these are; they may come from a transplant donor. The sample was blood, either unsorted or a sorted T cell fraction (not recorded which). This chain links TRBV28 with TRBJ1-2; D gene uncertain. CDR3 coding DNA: TGTGCCAGCAGTTTTCACGGCCGAAGCTACACCTTC. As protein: CASSFHGRSYTF.